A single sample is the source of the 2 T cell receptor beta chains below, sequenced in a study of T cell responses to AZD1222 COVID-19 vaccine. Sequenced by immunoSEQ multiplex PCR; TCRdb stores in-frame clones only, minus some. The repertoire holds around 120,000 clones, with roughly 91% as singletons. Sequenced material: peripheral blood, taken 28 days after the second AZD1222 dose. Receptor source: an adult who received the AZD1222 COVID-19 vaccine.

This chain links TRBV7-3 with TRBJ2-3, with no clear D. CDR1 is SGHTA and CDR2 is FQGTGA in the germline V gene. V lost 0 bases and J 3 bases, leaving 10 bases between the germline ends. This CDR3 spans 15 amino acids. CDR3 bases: TGTGCCAGCAGCTTAACGGGCGCGCTTACAGATACGCAGTATTTT. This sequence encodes CASSLTGALTDTQYF.

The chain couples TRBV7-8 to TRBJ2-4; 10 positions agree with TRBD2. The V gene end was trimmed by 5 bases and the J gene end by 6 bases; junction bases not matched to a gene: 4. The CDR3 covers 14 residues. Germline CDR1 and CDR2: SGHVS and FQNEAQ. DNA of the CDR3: TGTGCCAGCAGCCCGAAGCGGGGGGGAAACATTCAGTACTTC. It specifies CASSPKRGGNIQYF.